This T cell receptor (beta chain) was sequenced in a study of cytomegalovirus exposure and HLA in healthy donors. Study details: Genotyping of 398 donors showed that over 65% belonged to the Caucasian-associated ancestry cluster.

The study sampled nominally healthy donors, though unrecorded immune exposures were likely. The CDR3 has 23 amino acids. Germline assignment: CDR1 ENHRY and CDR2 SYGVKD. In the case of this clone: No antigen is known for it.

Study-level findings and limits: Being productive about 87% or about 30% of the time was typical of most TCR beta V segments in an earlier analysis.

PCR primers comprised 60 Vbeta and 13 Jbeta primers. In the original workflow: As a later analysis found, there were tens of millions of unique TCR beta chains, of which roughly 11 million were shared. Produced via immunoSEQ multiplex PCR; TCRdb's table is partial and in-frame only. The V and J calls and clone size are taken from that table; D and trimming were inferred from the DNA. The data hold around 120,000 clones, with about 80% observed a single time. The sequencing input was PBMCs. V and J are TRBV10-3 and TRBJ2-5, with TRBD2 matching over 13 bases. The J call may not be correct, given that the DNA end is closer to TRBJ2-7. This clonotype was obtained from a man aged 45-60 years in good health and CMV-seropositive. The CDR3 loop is CAISEGLGVGRTGLAGASYEQYF. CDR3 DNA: TGTGCCATCAGTGAGGGCCTTGGCGTAGGGAGGACAGGACTAGCGGGAGCTTCCTACGAGCAGTACTTC.